This is a list of T cell receptor beta chains from one sample in a study of blood T cells in healthy people across ages. TCRdb re-called the 5' RACE reads through MiXCR, storing one row per CDR3 protein. The sample has 1.5 million or so distinct CDR3 sequences; 42% are singletons. The sequenced sample consisted of blood. These receptors originate from a woman in her late teens or twenties in good health. The CDR3 runs from the conserved cysteine through the conserved F or W. A D gene is named only where the DNA matches it firmly. Expanded clones get a size class; other rows say once, few or many, or leave the size out.

V	size	J	D	DNA	CDR3
TRBV10-3	-	TRBJ1-2	TRBD1	TGTGCCATCAGTGTATTCGGAGGGACAGAGGGCTATGGCTACACCTTC	CAISVFGGTEGYGYTF
TRBV5-5	few	TRBJ1-5	-	TGTGCCAGCAGCGCCCCCGGCTTTGGTATCGATGGGATACAGCCCCAGCATTTT	CASSAPGFGIDGIQPQHF
TRBV5-1	few	TRBJ2-7	TRBD2	TGCGCCAGCAGCTTCGTTAGCGGGAGGGCGAGCTCCTACGAGCAGTACTTC	CASSFVSGRASSYEQYF
TRBV5-1	few	TRBJ2-4	-	TGCGCCAGCAGCGTTACTACACAGGGACGGAGAGCCAAAAACATTCAGTACTTC	CASSVTTQGRRAKNIQYF
TRBV5-1	few	TRBJ2-1	TRBD2	TGCGCCAGCAGCTTGACTAGCGGGAATAATCAGTTCTTC	CASSLTSGNNQFF
TRBV12-3/TRBV12-4	few	TRBJ2-3	TRBD2	TGTGCCAGCAGTACCATAGCGGGGAGCAGCACAGATACGCAGTATTTT	CASSTIAGSSTDTQYF
TRBV29-1	few	TRBJ2-7	TRBD2	TGCAGCACTCGTAGCGGGACCTACGAGCAGTACTTC	CSTRSGTYEQYF
TRBV25-1	-	TRBJ1-2	-	TGTGCCAGCAGTGAAACAGGAGCCGTACCTAACTATGGCTACACCTTC	CASSETGAVPNYGYTF
TRBV29-1	few	TRBJ1-1	-	TGCAGCACCCGAGACGGAAACACTGAAGCTTTCTTT	CSTRDGNTEAFF
TRBV6-2/TRBV6-3	-	TRBJ2-1	TRBD2	TGTGCCAGCGCCCCCTTGGGCGGGAGGGCCAATGAGCAGTTCTTC	CASAPLGGRANEQFF
TRBV20-1	-	TRBJ2-1	-	TGCAGTGGTTACCAGGTCTCGGACTATGAGCAGTTCTTC	CSGYQVSDYEQFF
TRBV5-1	few	TRBJ2-3	-	TGCGCCAGCAGCTTGTACGGATTGCCGGGGGATACGCAGTATTTT	CASSLYGLPGDTQYF
TRBV20-1	-	TRBJ2-5	TRBD2	TGCAGCGGGCTAAGTCTAGCGGGAGTTCAAGAGACCCAGTACTTC	CSGLSLAGVQETQYF
TRBV20-1	few	TRBJ1-2	TRBD1	TGCAGTGCTAGGGTCGACAGGGCAGGTGGCTACACCTTC	CSARVDRAGGYTF
TRBV7-9	-	TRBJ2-5	-	TGTGCCAGCAGCTTAGAATTATCCAGCGAAGAGACCCAGTACTTC	CASSLELSSEETQYF
TRBV5-1	-	TRBJ2-3	TRBD2	TGCGCCAGCAGCTCCTCTAGCGGGAGGGTAGATACGCAGTATTTT	CASSSSSGRVDTQYF
TRBV20-1	few	TRBJ2-5	-	TGCAGTGCCCCACGGACCCCCAGCCAAGAGACCCAGTACTTC	CSAPRTPSQETQYF
TRBV3-1	once	TRBJ2-7	-	TGTGCCAGCAGCCAAGATAAACTCTACAATGAGCAGTACTTC	CASSQDKLYNEQYF
TRBV12-3/TRBV12-4	few	TRBJ2-5	TRBD1	TGTGCCAGCAGTTGGGGGACAGGGGGAGAGACCCAGTACTTC	CASSWGTGGETQYF
TRBV20-1	-	TRBJ2-5	TRBD2	TGCAGTGCTACCCTAACTAGCGGGAGTAGGAATGAGCAGTACTTC	CSATLTSGSRNEQYF
TRBV5-1	-	TRBJ2-3	-	TGCGCCAGCAGCATCCGAACTAGCACAGATACGCAGTATTTT	CASSIRTSTDTQYF
TRBV5-1	-	TRBJ2-7	-	TGCGCCAGCAGACCGGGAGTTATCTACGAGCAGTACTTC	CASRPGVIYEQYF
TRBV7-6	-	TRBJ2-1	-	TGTGCCAGCAGCTTAGACGACATGGGGCTGATCAATGAGCAGTTCTTC	CASSLDDMGLINEQFF
TRBV20-1	-	TRBJ1-2	-	TGCAGTGCTAGAATGCAGGGGCTCGGTGGCTACACCTTC	CSARMQGLGGYTF
TRBV20-1	-	TRBJ2-3	TRBD2	TGCAGTGCTGGGACTAGCGGGGGGCCATCGTCTAAAGATACGCAGTATTTT	CSAGTSGGPSSKDTQYF
TRBV20-1	once	TRBJ2-3	TRBD2	TGCAGTGCTAGTTTCTTCGGACTAGCGGTGGGGGATACGCAGTATTTT	CSASFFGLAVGDTQYF
TRBV15	-	TRBJ2-2	-	TGTGCCACCAGCAGAGATCGAGCGGATGGGCAGCTGTTTTTT	CATSRDRADGQLFF
TRBV4-2	few	TRBJ2-5	TRBD2	TGTGCCAGCAGCGGGGGCAGGACTAGCGTGGAGACCCAGTACTTC	CASSGGRTSVETQYF
TRBV5-1	few	TRBJ2-5	-	TGCGCCAGCAGCGTATCGTCCAAAGAGACCCAGTACTTC	CASSVSSKETQYF
TRBV20-1	-	TRBJ2-3	TRBD2	TGCAGTGCCCCGACTAGCGTTATAATTCGAGATACGCAGTATTTT	CSAPTSVIIRDTQYF
TRBV7-3	few	TRBJ2-3	-	TGTGCCAGCAGCTTATCGTCCCCCGTAGATACGCAGTATTTT	CASSLSSPVDTQYF
TRBV3-1	-	TRBJ2-5	TRBD2	TGTGCCAGCAGCTCGACTAGCGGAGAGACCCAGTACTTC	CASSSTSGETQYF
TRBV21-1	-	TRBJ2-5	-	TGTGCCAGCAGCTCCACTAGCGGGAGCGTCTACAATGAGCAGTACTTC	CASSSTSGSVYNEQYF
TRBV5-6	few	TRBJ2-1	TRBD2	TGTGCCAGCAGCTTGGTCTCCCTAGCGGGGGAGAATGAGCAGTTCTTC	CASSLVSLAGENEQFF
TRBV6-6	-	TRBJ2-5	-	TGTGCCAGCAGTTACCCAGAGGCGACCGTAGGCTACGGGCAGTACTTC	CASSYPEATVGYGQYF
TRBV20-1	-	TRBJ1-4	-	TGCAGTGCTAGTCCGCTGAATGAAAAACTGTTTTTT	CSASPLNEKLFF
TRBV7-9	few	TRBJ2-1	-	TGTGCCAGCAGCCCTCCGACGGGGATACCCTACAATGAGCAGTTCTTC	CASSPPTGIPYNEQFF
TRBV6-5	few	TRBJ2-7	TRBD1	TGTGCCAGCAGCCGGAGCGGGACAGGGAAGTACGAGCAGTACTTC	CASSRSGTGKYEQYF
TRBV20-1	-	TRBJ1-1	-	TGCAGTGCTAGAGCCCGGGAGAGAGGGAGCACTGAAGCTTTCTTT	CSARARERGSTEAFF
TRBV7-6	-	TRBJ2-5	TRBD1	TGTGCCAGCAGCCTATTAGCAGGGGGCCCTTCGTACCAAGAGACCCAGTACTTC	CASSLLAGGPSYQETQYF
TRBV21-1	-	TRBJ2-3	-	TGTGCCAGCAGCAAAGAACTAGCGGGGGCCCCAGATACGCAGTATTTT	CASSKELAGAPDTQYF
TRBV5-1	few	TRBJ2-1	TRBD1	TGCGCCAGCAGCTTGGGACAGGGTGGAAAAAACAATGAGCAGTTCTTC	CASSLGQGGKNNEQFF
TRBV20-1	-	TRBJ1-5	-	TGCAGTGCACACGTTGGGGAAAATAGCAATCAGCCCCAGCATTTT	CSAHVGENSNQPQHF
TRBV9	-	TRBJ2-3	TRBD2	TGTGCCAGCAGCCCTTCTCTAGCGGTCGCAGATACGCAGTATTTT	CASSPSLAVADTQYF
TRBV15	-	TRBJ2-1	-	TGTGCCACCAGCAGAGATGAACTAAATTCCTACAATGAGCAGTTCTTC	CATSRDELNSYNEQFF
TRBV25-1	few	TRBJ2-1	-	TGTGCCAGCGCGCACACTTCGCCTAACAATGAGCAGTTCTTC	CASAHTSPNNEQFF
TRBV6-5	-	TRBJ1-2	-	TGTGCCAGCAGTGGGCGAGGAGGGGAGGTTGGCTACACCTTC	CASSGRGGEVGYTF
TRBV12-3/TRBV12-4	-	TRBJ2-5	TRBD1	TGTGCCAGCAGTTTGTCAGGGACAGGGAGAAATGGCGAGCAGTGCTTC	CASSLSGTGRNGEQCF
TRBV20-1	-	TRBJ2-7	TRBD2	TGCAGTGCTAGAACCGGGACTAGCGGTTTCGAGCAGTACTTC	CSARTGTSGFEQYF